Ten or more counts support the clone carrying this T cell receptor beta chain. The data stem from a study of T cells in Graves' hyperthyroidism and ophthalmopathy. The CDR3 regions of TCR beta were amplified from RNA transcripts. Initially, a first-round RT-PCR of the TCR CDR3 employed the HTBI primer set. TCRdb reanalysed the multiplex PCR reads using MiXCR and keeps one entry per CDR3 protein. This sample has approximately 430,000 distinct CDR3 sequences, with approximately 14% found just once. The germline gives CDR1 SGHVS, CDR2 FQNEAQ. This CDR3 region has 15 residues. V was shortened by 5 bases and J by 5 bases, with 17 bases between the two germline ends.

The source of this sequence is a woman between 18 and 29 years old with Graves' hyperthyroidism. The chain recombines TRBV7-8 with TRBJ2-3, with unresolved D. Sequencing input: blood. DNA of the CDR3: TGTGCCAGCAGCCACCCCGGTCGGTCCCGAGATACGCAGTATTTT. Its protein product is CASSHPGRSRDTQYF. Variable domain in full (rest from reference TRBV7-8 and TRBJ2-3): GAGVSQSPRYKVAKRGQDVALRCDPISGHVSLFWYQQALGQGPEFLTYFQNEAQLDKSGLPSDRFFAERPEGSVSTLKIQRTQQEDSAVYLCASSHPGRSRDTQYFGPGTRLTVL.